This TCR beta chain was sequenced in a study of cytomegalovirus exposure and HLA in healthy donors. General study findings and limits: Investigators reported under 200 TCR beta chains as tied to cytomegalovirus. It was found in a later analysis that first-cohort TCR clusters tended to co-occur in the 100 to 150 validation repertoires.

With respect to this clone: Antigen unknown.

Per germline, CDR1 SGHTA and CDR2 FQGNSA. With V trimmed by 3 bases and J by 5 bases, 4 bases remained unmatched. This CDR3 contains 15 residues. The data were produced by immunoSEQ multiplex PCR, yet TCRdb's version contains in-frame clones alone and is incomplete. The table records about 120,000 clones, about 88% of them present only once. Separate from the roughly 730-subject first cohort, the 120-subject validation cohort was the one that the donors belonged to. The clonotype was recovered from a woman aged 18 to 35 in good health and CMV-seronegative. The V and J genes are TRBV7-2 and TRBJ2-1, with TRBD2 matching over 10 bases. Sequencing was performed on PBMCs. CDR3: CASSFTSGVNNEQFF. The CDR3 nucleotides read TGTGCCAGCAGCTTTACTAGCGGGGTCAACAATGAGCAGTTCTTC.